Below are 21 T cell receptor beta chains sequenced from a single sample in a study of human T cells and chemical hapten exposure. Time point here: patch test 3, about 24 weeks after DPC sensitization. Stated treatment: therapeutic diphenylcyclopropenone sensitization with weekly scalp DPC. A single record per CDR3 protein comes from TCRdb applying MiXCR to the RACE reads. The top ten clones hold roughly 2.3% of a sample with 55,000 to 75,000 distinct CDR3 sequences, roughly an eighth of them seen once. The sequencing used whole blood, collected in connection with sensitization to the hapten diphenylcyclopropenone (DPC). The origin of the receptors is a man aged 25 to 40 with alopecia areata. Some clones in this sample may be carry-over from other donors' samples.

V is TRBV28 and J is TRBJ2-7; D is unresolved. In germline, CDR1 is MDHEN, CDR2 SYDVKM. V lost 3 bases and J 3 bases, leaving 6 bases between the germline ends. The CDR3 spans 12 residues. CDR3 region: CASSFSSYEQYF. The CDR3 nucleotides are TGTGCCAGCAGTTTCAGTAGCTACGAGCAGTACTTC.

The rearrangement joins TRBV6-6 to TRBJ2-7; TRBD1 matches 7 bases. Germline V gene data show CDR1 as MNHNY and CDR2 as SVGAGI (reference sequence). There are 19 residues in the CDR3. Trimming cost V 0 bases and J 1 base; bases outside gene matches: 15. Here the CDR3 reads CASSYSTDRVGSGSYEQYF. The CDR3 DNA follows: TGTGCCAGCAGTTACTCGACTGACAGGGTAGGGTCGGGGTCCTACGAGCAGTACTTC.

Many counts were recorded for this clonotype. The genes are TRBV29-1 and TRBJ2-1; possible D gene TRBD1, 5 bases. Germline V lookup: CDR1 SQVTM, CDR2 ANQGSEA. CDR3 length: 14 residues. The germline V and J ends were trimmed by 3 bases and 9 bases, with 18 bases remaining between them. CDR3 sequence (DNA): TGCAGCGTTGATCCGGGCCCAGAAAGGGGTGAGCAGTTCTTC. Translation: CSVDPGPERGEQFF.

This clonotype was picked up many times. The J gene is TRBJ1-1, the V gene TRBV6-2 or TRBV6-3; possible D gene TRBD1, 5 bases. V was trimmed by 0 bases and J by 6 bases, leaving 23 bases between them. This CDR3 comprises 18 residues. Germline lookup yields CDR1 MNHEY and CDR2 SVGEGT. The CDR3 bases are TGTGCCAGCAGTTACTCCAAAAAATCGGTTACAGGCGTCCCTGAAGCTTTCTTT. Residues: CASSYSKKSVTGVPEAFF.

DNA of the CDR3: TGTGCCAGCAGCCAAGGACGGACAGGGGGGACTGAAGCTTTCTTT. Residues: CASSQGRTGGTEAFF. V and J are TRBV4-2 and TRBJ1-1; TRBD1 aligns across 10 bases. Germline V gene sequence: CDR1 LGHNA, CDR2 YNFKEQ. J lost 5 bases, V lost 1 base, and 4 bases had no gene match. The CDR3 runs 15 residues.

This clonotype was recorded many times. This sequence joins TRBV7-6 and TRBJ2-3; TRBD2 is a possible D gene (7 bases). This CDR3 is 16 amino acids long. V lost 6 bases to trimming and J lost 5 bases, with 21 bases between them. Germline assignment: CDR1 SGHVS and CDR2 FNYEAQ. This CDR3 reads CASSVGGGVPEDTQYF. For the CDR3, the DNA is TGTGCCAGCAGTGTAGGCGGGGGCGTTCCGGAAGATACGCAGTATTTT.

The V gene is TRBV20-1, the J gene TRBJ2-5; D remains unclear. This CDR3 comprises 11 residues. V was cut by 5 bases and J by 4 bases, with 8 bases left in between. Germline CDR1 is DFQATT and CDR2 is SNEGSKA (reference sequence). CDR3 in amino acids: CSAPHGETQYF. Here the CDR3 DNA reads TGCAGTGCTCCCCACGGAGAGACCCAGTACTTC.

This clonotype came up many times. The genes are TRBV29-1 and TRBJ1-1, with D unclear. V was pared by 6 bases and J by 11 bases, with 19 bases between. Per germline, CDR1 SQVTM and CDR2 ANQGSEA. The CDR3 loop spans 12 amino acids. The CDR3 loop is CSVGGWEGNAFF. The CDR3 DNA is TGCAGCGTCGGTGGTTGGGAAGGGAACGCTTTCTTT. The full variable domain, rest sourced from reference TRBV29-1 and TRBJ1-1, is SAVISQKPSRDICQRGTSLTIQCQVDSQVTMMFWYRQQPGQSLTLIATANQGSEATYESGFVIDKFPISRPNLTFSTLTVSNMSPEDSSIYLCSVGGWEGNAFFGQGTRLTVV.

This clonotype was detected a few times. One end of the junction does not line up with germline, which may come from a read error. J is TRBJ2-5 and V is TRBV2; perhaps TRBD1 as D (6 bases). This CDR3 has 10 residues. Per germline, CDR1 SNHLY and CDR2 FYNNEI. The DNA for the CDR3 is TGTGCCAGCAGAGGACAGACCCGGTACTTC. This gives the protein CASRGQTRYF. Full variable domain (outside the CDR3, taken from reference TRBV2 and TRBJ2-5): EPEVTQTPSHQVTQMGQEVILRCVPISNHLYFYWYRQILGQKVEFLVSFYNNEISEKSEIFDDQFSVERPDGSNFTLKIRSTKLEDSAMYFCASRGQTRYFGPGTRLLVL.

This clonotype was observed a handful of times. This chain joins TRBV12-3 or TRBV12-4 and TRBJ1-2; TRBD1 matches 9 bases. V gave up 2 bases and J gave up 8 bases; unmatched junction bases: 9. The CDR3 spans 15 residues. CDR3 protein: CASSLTGQGYGGYTF. The CDR3 DNA follows: TGTGCCAGCAGTTTAACGGGACAGGGTTACGGCGGCTACACCTTC.

The chain combines TRBV7-9 with TRBJ2-3, with 7 nucleotides matching TRBD1. Losses at the gene ends were 6 bases for V and 6 bases for J; bases not matched to a gene: 12. The CDR3 length is 15 residues. From germline, CDR1 is SEHNR and CDR2 FQNEAQ (reference sequence). The CDR3 nucleotides read TGTGCCAGCAGTCGGACAGGCTCTGCGGGCGATACGCAGTATTTT. Amino acid sequence: CASSRTGSAGDTQYF. The complete variable domain, with remaining parts taken from reference TRBV7-9 and TRBJ2-3, reads DTGVSQNPRHKITKRGQNVTFRCDPISEHNRLYWYRQTLGQGPEFLTYFQNEAQLEKSRLLSDRFSAERPKGSFSTLEIQRTEQGDSAMYLCASSRTGSAGDTQYFGPGTRLTVL.

In its sample, this clonotype was seen many times. This chain connects TRBV7-3 to TRBJ2-1; 11 nucleotides align to TRBD2. Per the germline V gene, CDR1 is SGHTA and CDR2 is FQGTGA. The CDR3 consists of 15 residues. The V and J ends lost 5 bases and 8 bases, in that order; junction bases with no gene match: 8. CDR3 DNA: TGTGCCAGCAGCCTGACTAGCGGGGCAGAGGATGAGCAGTTCTTC. Protein sequence: CASSLTSGAEDEQFF.

The chain carries TRBV2 and TRBJ2-2, with 9 bases that match TRBD2. This CDR3 spans 14 amino acids. Germline V gene lookup returns CDR1 SNHLY and CDR2 FYNNEI. CDR3 DNA: TGTGTCAGGGGTAGCGGGGGCCTCACCGGGGAGCTGTTTTTT. Translating it yields CVRGSGGLTGELFF.

This clonotype has a count of ten or more. The V gene is TRBV20-1, the J gene TRBJ2-2; D is unclear. CDR1 and CDR2 (germline): DFQATT, SNEGSKA (reference sequence). The CDR3 has 14 amino acids. Trimming removed 6 bases from V and 4 bases from J, with 15 bases in between. The CDR3 bases are TGCAGTGCCCTTTTCGGAATTAGCACCGGGGAGCTGTTTTTT. This translates into CSALFGISTGELFF.

Relative to its sample, this clonotype is medium-sized. Here the CDR3 DNA reads TGCGCCAGCAGCGCCCGGGGTAAAAATTCACCCCTCCACTTT. The encoded protein is CASSARGKNSPLHF. The rearrangement links TRBV4-1 to TRBJ1-6; D is ambiguous. The length of the CDR3 is 14 residues. Trimming left V 5 bases short and J 7 bases short, with 12 bases between. CDR1 and CDR2 (germline): MGHRA, YSYEKL.

Comment on this clonotype: A much larger clonotype is one base distant, so this may be a read error. This rearrangement joins TRBV4-2 to TRBJ2-7; D gene ambiguous. CDR3 length equals 11 residues. V lost 3 bases and J lost 2, with 2 bases in between. The V gene's germline CDR1 is LGHNA and CDR2 YNFKEQ. CDR3 in amino acids: CASSHAYEQYF. CDR3 DNA sequence: TGTGCCAGCAGCCATGCCTACGAGCAGTACTTC.

This clonotype was seen a few times. J is TRBJ2-1 and V is TRBV11-2; 7 bases map to TRBD1. Germline assignment: CDR1 SGHAT and CDR2 FQNNGV. CDR3 size: 17 residues. Unmatched junction bases numbered 12, after V lost 5 bases and J lost 2 bases. This chain's CDR3 is CASSPGGRGRTYNEQFF. CDR3 DNA sequence: TGTGCCAGCAGCCCAGGGGGACGGGGTAGAACCTACAATGAGCAGTTCTTC.

This clonotype was seen ten or more times. The chain is built from TRBV9 and TRBJ1-5; possibly TRBD1 for D (5 bases). V dropped 0 bases and J dropped 2 bases, with 9 bases sitting between them. Per the germline V gene, CDR1 is SGDLS and CDR2 is YYNGEE. CDR3 length: 15 amino acids. CDR3 sequence (DNA): TGTGCCAGCAGCGTAGGAGGAGGGGGCAATCAGCCCCAGCATTTT. Its translation is CASSVGGGGNQPQHF.

The table lists this clonotype with many counts. The gene calls are TRBV12-3 or TRBV12-4 and TRBJ2-5; the match to TRBD1 covers 7 bases. The CDR3 has 13 amino acids. The trim removed 3 bases at V and 2 bases at J, leaving 0 bases unmatched. The CDR3 here is CASSFRGQETQYF. In nucleotides, the CDR3 is TGTGCCAGCAGTTTCAGGGGGCAAGAGACCCAGTACTTC.

This clonotype has just a few counts. The rearrangement links TRBV7-9 to TRBJ2-3; TRBD2 is a possible D gene (5 bases). CDR1 is SEHNR, CDR2 FQNEAQ, per germline (reference sequence). Trimming took 2 bases from V and 2 from J, leaving 11 bases between them. This CDR3 comprises 15 residues. Here the CDR3 DNA reads TGTGCCAGCAGCTTATCTCCGGGGTCCACAGATACGCAGTATTTT. This sequence encodes CASSLSPGSTDTQYF.

This clonotype turned up a few times. The V gene is TRBV7-9, the J gene TRBJ1-1; D unclear. V lost 5 bases, J lost 5 bases, and 21 bases lay in between. This CDR3 is 16 amino acids long. Germline CDR1 SEHNR, CDR2 FQNEAQ (reference sequence). The CDR3 is CASSPSQAYRETEAFF. CDR3 coding DNA: TGTGCCAGCAGCCCTTCGCAGGCTTACCGGGAGACTGAAGCTTTCTTT.